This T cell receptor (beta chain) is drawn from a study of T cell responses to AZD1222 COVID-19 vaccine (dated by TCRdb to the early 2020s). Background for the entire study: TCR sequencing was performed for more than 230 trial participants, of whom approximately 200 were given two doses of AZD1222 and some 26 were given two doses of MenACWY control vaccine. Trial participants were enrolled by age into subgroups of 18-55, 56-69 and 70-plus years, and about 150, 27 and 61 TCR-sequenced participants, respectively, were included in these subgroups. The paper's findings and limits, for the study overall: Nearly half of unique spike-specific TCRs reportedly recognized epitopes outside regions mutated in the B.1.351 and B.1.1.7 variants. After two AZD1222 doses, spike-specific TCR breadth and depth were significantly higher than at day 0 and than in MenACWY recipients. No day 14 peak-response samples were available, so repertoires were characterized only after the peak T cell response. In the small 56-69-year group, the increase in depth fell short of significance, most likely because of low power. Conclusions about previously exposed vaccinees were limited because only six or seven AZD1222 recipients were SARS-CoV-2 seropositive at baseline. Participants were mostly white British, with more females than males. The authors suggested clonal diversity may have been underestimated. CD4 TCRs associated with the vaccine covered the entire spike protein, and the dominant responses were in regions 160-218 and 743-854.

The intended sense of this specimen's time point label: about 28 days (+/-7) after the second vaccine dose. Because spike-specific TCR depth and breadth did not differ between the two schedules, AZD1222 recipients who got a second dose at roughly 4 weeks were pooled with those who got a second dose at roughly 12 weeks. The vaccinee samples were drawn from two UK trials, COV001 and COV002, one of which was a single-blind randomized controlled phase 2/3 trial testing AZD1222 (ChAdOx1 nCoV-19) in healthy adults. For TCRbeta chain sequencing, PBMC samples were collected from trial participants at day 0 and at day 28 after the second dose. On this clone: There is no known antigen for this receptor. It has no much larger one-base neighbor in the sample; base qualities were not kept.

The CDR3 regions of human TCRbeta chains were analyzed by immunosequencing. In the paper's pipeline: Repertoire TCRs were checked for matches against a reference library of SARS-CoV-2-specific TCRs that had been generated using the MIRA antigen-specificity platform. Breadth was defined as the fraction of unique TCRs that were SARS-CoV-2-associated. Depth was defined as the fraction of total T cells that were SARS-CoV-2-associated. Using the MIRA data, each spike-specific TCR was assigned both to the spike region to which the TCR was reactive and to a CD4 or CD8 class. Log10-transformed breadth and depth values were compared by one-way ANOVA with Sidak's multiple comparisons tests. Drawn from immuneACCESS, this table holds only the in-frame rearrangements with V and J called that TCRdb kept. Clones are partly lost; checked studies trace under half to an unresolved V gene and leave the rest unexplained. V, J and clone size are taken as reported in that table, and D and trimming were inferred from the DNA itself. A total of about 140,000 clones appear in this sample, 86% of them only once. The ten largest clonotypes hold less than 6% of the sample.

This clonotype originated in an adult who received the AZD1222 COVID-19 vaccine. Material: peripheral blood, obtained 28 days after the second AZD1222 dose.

The DNA sequence is as follows: TGCAGCGCGAGGGGAGGGGGGAACTCACCCCTCCACTTT. Translation gives CSARGGGNSPLHF. The chain was built from TRBV29-1 and TRBJ1-6; a tentative D call is TRBD1 (6 bases match). V gives up 7 bases and J gives up 10 bases, and the segment between their germline ends measures 17 bases. Its CDR3 holds 13 amino acids, cysteine through phenylalanine. The kept DNA is CDR3 alone, 39 bases in frame from the first base. From a lookup of the germline V gene, CDR1 and CDR2 are SQVTM and ANQGSEA.